These T cell receptor beta chains were read from a single sample in a study of neoadjuvant nivolumab and ipilimumab in lung cancer. Sequencing was performed with immunoSEQ multiplex PCR; in TCRdb, only in-frame clones are kept and a portion is missing. The data hold just under 10,000 clones, with around 80% observed a single time. The input for sequencing was peripheral blood, taken before neoadjuvant nivolumab, alone or with ipilimumab. These receptor sequences come from an adult with non-small cell lung cancer. CDR3s include the opening cysteine and the closing phenylalanine or tryptophan. A D gene is named only where the DNA matches it firmly. Clone size is given for some rows only: seen once, a few or many times, or a class if the clone is expanded.

j_call,d_call,clone_size,v_call,cdr3_nt,cdr3_aa
TRBJ2-3,.,.,TRBV27,TGTGCCAGCACCGCCACAGATACGCAGTATTTT,CASTATDTQYF
TRBJ2-2,.,.,TRBV19,TGTGCCAGTAGTCCGCGAATTTTAAGTCGGGAGCTGTTTTTT,CASSPRILSRELFF
TRBJ1-2,.,.,TRBV19,TGTGCCAGTAGTATTTCAGGGAGGGATAACTATGGCTACACCTTC,CASSISGRDNYGYTF
TRBJ2-7,TRBD2,.,TRBV11-2,TGTGCCAGCAGCTTTCGACCCCCACGACTAGCGGGAGGGGACGAGCAGTACTTC,CASSFRPPRLAGGDEQYF
TRBJ1-1,TRBD1,.,TRBV6-4,TGTGCCAGCAGTCAGGGGGCCTGGAGCACTGAAGCTTTCTTT,CASSQGAWSTEAFF
TRBJ2-1,TRBD2,.,TRBV5-1,TGCGCCAGCAGCTCGGATTTAGCGGGAGGGCCGAATCGTGAGCAGTTCTTC,CASSSDLAGGPNREQFF
TRBJ2-2,TRBD1,.,TRBV10-2,TGCGCCAGCAGTGAGCATATAGGGGGCCTATTCGAACGTACCGGGGAGCTGTTTTTT,CASSEHIGGLFERTGELFF
TRBJ1-1,.,.,TRBV2,TGTGCCAGCAGTGGGGGTAGGAACACTGAAGCTTTCTTT,CASSGGRNTEAFF
TRBJ1-2,.,.,TRBV7-9,TGTGCCAGCAGCTTAGTGGGCACCTCTAACTATGGCTACACCTTC,CASSLVGTSNYGYTF
TRBJ2-7,.,.,TRBV11-3,TGTGCCAGCAGCTTAGACCCGGCGTCCTCCTACGAGCAGTACTTC,CASSLDPASSYEQYF
TRBJ2-2,TRBD2,.,TRBV10-3,TGTGCCATCAATGCCGGCCTGCTAGCGGGTTCAACCGGGGAGCTGTTTTTT,CAINAGLLAGSTGELFF
TRBJ1-1,TRBD1,.,TRBV5-1,TGCGCCAGCAGCTGGGGGCAGGGGGACACTGAAGCTTTCTTT,CASSWGQGDTEAFF
TRBJ1-2,.,.,TRBV7-9,TGTGCCAGCAGCCGGGGTTGGGGGGCGGAATCCTATGGCTACACCTTC,CASSRGWGAESYGYTF
TRBJ1-6,.,.,TRBV14,TGTGCCAGCAGCCAACTGGGCAGGCTGTCACCCCTCCACTTT,CASSQLGRLSPLHF
TRBJ2-2,TRBD2,few,TRBV19,TGTGCCAGTCGTTTGACTAGCGGGAGAATCACCGGGGAGCTGTTTTTT,CASRLTSGRITGELFF
TRBJ1-1,.,few,TRBV15,TGTGCCACCAGCAGAGATCCCACTAACACTGAAGCTTTCTTT,CATSRDPTNTEAFF
TRBJ2-2,TRBD2,.,TRBV11-2,TGTGCCAGCAGGAAACTTGGGGCGGGAGTAGGGTCGAGCACCGGGGAGCTGTTTTTT,CASRKLGAGVGSSTGELFF
TRBJ2-1,TRBD2,.,TRBV9,TGTGCCAGCAGCGTAGGACCGCGAATCAGGACTAGCGGTAGCTCCTACAATGAGCAGTTCTTC,CASSVGPRIRTSGSSYNEQFF
TRBJ1-1,.,.,TRBV2,TGTGCCAGCAGGGGTACAGGGCTTAGGACTGAAGCTTTCTTT,CASRGTGLRTEAFF
TRBJ2-1,.,.,TRBV28,TGTGCCAGCAGTCTAGACAGGAGGAGGAACAATGAGCAGTTCTTC,CASSLDRRRNNEQFF
TRBJ2-5,.,.,TRBV19,TGTGCCAGTAGTATGAGTCAGCTAGAGACCCAGTACTTC,CASSMSQLETQYF
TRBJ2-6,.,.,TRBV18,TGTGCCAGCTCACCCTTCCCGGGTACTGGGGCCAACGTCCTGACTTTC,CASSPFPGTGANVLTF
TRBJ2-1,.,few,TRBV6-5,TGTGCCAGCAGTTACTACCCCGGCAATGAGCAGTTCTTC,CASSYYPGNEQFF
TRBJ2-1,.,.,TRBV4-2,TGTGCCAGCAGCTTGGTCGGTTCCTACAATGAGCAGTTCTTC,CASSLVGSYNEQFF
TRBJ1-4,TRBD1,.,TRBV4-1,TGCGCCAGCAGCCACCTCATCAACAGGGGGCGTTATGAAAAACTGTTTTTT,CASSHLINRGRYEKLFF
TRBJ2-7,TRBD1,.,TRBV6-1,TGTGCCAGCAGTGTTCTTATCACCGGGACAGCCTACGAGCAGTACTTC,CASSVLITGTAYEQYF
TRBJ1-2,.,few,TRBV7-3,TGTGCCAGCACTCCTGGACCGGGTCCCTCTGGCTACACCTTC,CASTPGPGPSGYTF
TRBJ2-1,TRBD1,.,TRBV18,TGTGCCAGCTCCGGACAGGGGACTTACAATGAGCAGTTCTTC,CASSGQGTYNEQFF
TRBJ2-5,TRBD2,.,TRBV5-4,TGTGCCAGCAGCTTGCCGGGGCGGCTAGCGGGACGGGAGACCCAGTACTTC,CASSLPGRLAGRETQYF
TRBJ1-4,.,.,TRBV6-6,TGTGCCAGCACACGCGACGGTAATGAAAAACTGTTTTTT,CASTRDGNEKLFF
TRBJ2-7,.,.,TRBV25-1,TGTGCCAGCAGTGCCCCCCAGCCCGAGCAGTACTTC,CASSAPQPEQYF
TRBJ2-2,.,.,TRBV9,TGTGCCAGCAGCGTAGCGGTTAGCGGTCGGGGCGGGGAGCTGTTTTTT,CASSVAVSGRGGELFF
TRBJ1-2,TRBD1,few,TRBV10-3,TGTGCCATCAGTGTTACCACAGGGGGAATGGACTTC,CAISVTTGGMDF
TRBJ2-1,.,.,TRBV4-1,TGCGCCAGCAGCCAAGAGGTTAGGACTTGGGTTATCAATGAGCAGTTCTTC,CASSQEVRTWVINEQFF
TRBJ2-7,.,once,TRBV7-2,TGTGCCAGCAGCTTTACTAGCAACACCCACGAGCAGTACTTC,CASSFTSNTHEQYF
TRBJ2-7,.,.,TRBV15,TGTGCCACCAGCAGAGAAGCAGGAGGGACCCTTGACGAGCAGTACTTC,CATSREAGGTLDEQYF
TRBJ1-1,TRBD1,few,TRBV10-1,TGCGCCAGCAGTGAAATCGGGACAGGTGAAGCTTTCTTT,CASSEIGTGEAFF
TRBJ1-2,TRBD1,.,TRBV18,TGTGCCAGCTCACCAGTACAGGGGGCGCGGGATGGCTACACCTTC,CASSPVQGARDGYTF
TRBJ1-1,.,.,TRBV7-9,TGTGCCAGCAGCTTACTGGTTACCCGGAGTCCACTCATGAACACTGAAGCTTTCTTT,CASSLLVTRSPLMNTEAFF
TRBJ1-1,.,.,TRBV28,TGTGCCAGCAGTCCCACCTCTCGTTTTAACACTGAAGCTTTCTTT,CASSPTSRFNTEAFF
TRBJ1-1,.,.,TRBV7-3,TGTGCCAGCAGCCCTGACTTTTCGGGCACTGAAGCTTTCTTT,CASSPDFSGTEAFF
TRBJ1-2,TRBD1,.,TRBV5-4,TGTGCCAGCAGCCCCTCCGTTGTCGGGACAGGGAACTATGGCTACACCTTC,CASSPSVVGTGNYGYTF
TRBJ1-4,.,few,TRBV10-1,TGCGCCAGCAGCCAGGACGGTGAAAAACTGTTTTTT,CASSQDGEKLFF
TRBJ2-1,TRBD2,.,TRBV6-4,TGTGCCAGCAGTATAGCGGGAGGGGCCTACAATGAGCAGTTCTTC,CASSIAGGAYNEQFF
TRBJ1-1,.,.,TRBV5-1,TGCGCCAGCAGCTTGGAGGGGAGACGGAGGAACACTGAAGCTTTCTTT,CASSLEGRRRNTEAFF
TRBJ2-6,TRBD1,few,TRBV18,TGTGCCAGCTCAGACAGGGCCTCTGGGGCCAACGTCCTGACTTTC,CASSDRASGANVLTF
TRBJ2-3,.,.,TRBV27,TGTGCCAGCAGTTTAGCAGGAGGGAGATCTAGCACAGATACGCAGTATTTT,CASSLAGGRSSTDTQYF
TRBJ2-2,TRBD2,.,TRBV7-9,TGTGCCTCTACCAGAGCGGGAGTATCCGGGGAGCTGTTTTTT,CASTRAGVSGELFF
TRBJ2-1,.,.,TRBV27,TGTGCCAGCAGTTTACAGACTAGTCCCTCCTACAATGAGCAGTTCTTC,CASSLQTSPSYNEQFF
TRBJ2-7,TRBD2,.,TRBV9,TGTGCCAGCAGCACTTCCGGGACTAGCGGCTCCGAGCAGTACTTC,CASSTSGTSGSEQYF
TRBJ2-7,.,.,TRBV28,TGTGCCAGCAGCCCGCCCCGCAGGGGAAAGGACCTGTACGAGCAGTACTTC,CASSPPRRGKDLYEQYF
TRBJ2-3,.,.,TRBV5-4,TGTGCCAGCAGCATAACACCGGGCTGGGACACAGATACGCAGTATTTT,CASSITPGWDTDTQYF
TRBJ1-2,.,.,TRBV5-5,TGTGCCAGCAGCTCAAAAGAGACAGATTTCTATGGCTACACCTTC,CASSSKETDFYGYTF
TRBJ2-7,TRBD1,few,TRBV5-1,TGCGCCAGCAGCCCCACACAGGGGGCAATGACCGAGCAGTACTTC,CASSPTQGAMTEQYF
TRBJ2-3,TRBD2,.,TRBV5-6,TGTGCCAGCAGCTTGATCCGCGGGGGGAGTAACACAGATACGCAGTATTTT,CASSLIRGGSNTDTQYF